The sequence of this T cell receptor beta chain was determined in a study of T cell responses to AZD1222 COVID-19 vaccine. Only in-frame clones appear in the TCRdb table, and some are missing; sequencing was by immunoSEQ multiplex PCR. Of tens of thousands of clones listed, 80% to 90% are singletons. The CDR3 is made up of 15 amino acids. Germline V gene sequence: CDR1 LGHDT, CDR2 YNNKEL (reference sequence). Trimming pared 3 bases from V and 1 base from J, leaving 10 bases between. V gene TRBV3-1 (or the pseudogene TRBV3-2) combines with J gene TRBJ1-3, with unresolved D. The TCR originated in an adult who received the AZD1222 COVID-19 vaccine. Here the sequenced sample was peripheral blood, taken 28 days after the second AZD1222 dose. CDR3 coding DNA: TGTGCCAGCAGCCAGATAGGCCCGTCTGGAAACACCATATATTTT. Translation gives CASSQIGPSGNTIYF.